The source of this T cell receptor (beta chain) is a study of T cell responses to AZD1222 COVID-19 vaccine. Clones were sequenced by immunoSEQ multiplex PCR, and TCRdb holds only the in-frame ones, with some missing. The sample consists of approximately 100,000 clones, roughly 84% of them appearing once. Germline V CDR1 and CDR2: DFQATT, SNEGSKA (reference sequence). The CDR3 has 11 residues. The V gene lost 6 bases and the J gene lost 2 bases, with 7 bases spanning the gap. This TCR was sampled from an adult in good health. The starting material was peripheral blood, obtained on day 0 of AZD1222 vaccination. The chain joins TRBV20-1 to TRBJ1-2; maybe TRBD1 (5 bases). This CDR3 reads CSAAGNYGYTF. The DNA for the CDR3 is TGCAGTGCAGCAGGGAACTATGGCTACACCTTC.